Listed here is a single TCR beta chain. Its antigen is as yet unknown. The data originate from a study of cytomegalovirus exposure and HLA in healthy donors. Notes on the study in general: In vitro experiments confirmed that three CMV-associated chains were specific for CMV antigens. Many donors carried some public TCRs, although rarity characterized most TCR sequences. 150 to 200 TCR beta chains were listed as cytomegalovirus-associated.

Separate from the approximately 700-subject first cohort was the approximately 130-subject validation cohort, to which the donors belonged. This CDR3 is built from 15 residues. Trimming left V 4 bases short and J 1 base short, with 11 bases between. CDR1 is MNHNY and CDR2 is SVGAGI in the germline V gene (reference sequence). Profiling relied on immunoSEQ multiplex PCR, and the TCRdb table lists in-frame clones only, not all of them. Among 71,000 or so clones listed, approximately 93% were seen once. The chain carries TRBV6-6 and TRBJ1-3; no clear D gene. The receptor was isolated from a woman between 18 and 30 years old in good health and CMV-seropositive. The sample taken for sequencing was PBMCs. In DNA form, the CDR3 reads TGTGCCAGCAGTTTCCCGGGTGTTTCTGGAAACACCATATATTTT. As protein: CASSFPGVSGNTIYF.